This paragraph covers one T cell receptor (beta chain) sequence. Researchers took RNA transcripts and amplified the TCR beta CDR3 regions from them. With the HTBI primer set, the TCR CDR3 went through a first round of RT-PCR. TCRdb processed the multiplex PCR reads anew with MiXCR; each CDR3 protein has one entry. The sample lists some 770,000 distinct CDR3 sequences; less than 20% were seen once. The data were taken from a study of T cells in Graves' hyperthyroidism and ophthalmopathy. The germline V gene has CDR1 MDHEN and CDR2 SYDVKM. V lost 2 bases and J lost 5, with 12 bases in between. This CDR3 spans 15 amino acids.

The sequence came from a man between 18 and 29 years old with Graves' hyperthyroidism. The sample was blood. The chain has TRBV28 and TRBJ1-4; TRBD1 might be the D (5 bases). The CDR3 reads CASSLEGVLNEKLFF. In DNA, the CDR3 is TGTGCCAGCAGTTTAGAAGGGGTCTTAAATGAAAAACTGTTTTTT.